This T cell receptor (beta chain) was found in a study of cytomegalovirus exposure and HLA in healthy donors. Each of the donors was a healthy bone marrow donor. Broader study findings: Several of the most significant clusters appeared linked to common viral pathogens, based on a later analysis. There were reportedly fewer N-insertions in an Asian-associated ancestry cluster than the roughly 670-donor mean, in a later analysis.

CDR3 length: 15 residues. V was pared by 6 bases and J by 8 bases, with 19 bases between. Germline V gene lookup returns CDR1 MNHNY and CDR2 SVGAGI (reference sequence). The primer mix had 60 Vbeta and 13 Jbeta primers. The method was immunoSEQ multiplex PCR; TCRdb's version includes in-frame clones alone and lacks a portion of them. The sample has around 170,000 clones, 80% seen once; the top ten hold 6.3%. Concerning this clone: Antigen unknown.

Sample: PBMCs. The rearrangement links TRBV6-6 to TRBJ1-4; the D is unclear. This clonotype was obtained from a man aged 35-49 years in good health and CMV-seropositive. CDR3 in DNA: TGTGCCAGCAGCCGCCTCACCTCGGTTTGGGAAAAACTGTTTTTT. Translating it yields CASSRLTSVWEKLFF.